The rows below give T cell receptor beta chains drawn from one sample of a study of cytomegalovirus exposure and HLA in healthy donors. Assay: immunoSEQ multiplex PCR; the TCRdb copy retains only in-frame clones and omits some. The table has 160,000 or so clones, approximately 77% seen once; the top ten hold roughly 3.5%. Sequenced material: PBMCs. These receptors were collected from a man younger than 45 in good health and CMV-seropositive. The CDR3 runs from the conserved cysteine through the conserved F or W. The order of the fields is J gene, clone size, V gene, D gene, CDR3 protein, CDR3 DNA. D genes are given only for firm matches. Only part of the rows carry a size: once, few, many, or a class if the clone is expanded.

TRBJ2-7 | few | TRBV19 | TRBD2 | CASSIGGGSYEQYF | TGTGCCAGTAGTATTGGCGGGGGGAGCTACGAGCAGTACTTC
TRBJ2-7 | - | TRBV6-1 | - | CASSEVGRSYEQYF | TGTGCCAGCAGTGAAGTAGGCCGGAGCTACGAGCAGTACTTC
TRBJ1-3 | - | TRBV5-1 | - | CASSLPGSGNTIYF | TGCGCCAGCAGCTTGCCAGGCTCTGGAAACACCATATATTTT
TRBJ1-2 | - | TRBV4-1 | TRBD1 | CASSQLGQPYGYTF | TGCGCCAGCAGCCAACTGGGACAGCCCTATGGCTACACCTTC
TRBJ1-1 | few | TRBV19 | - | CASLSWGNTEAFF | TGTGCCAGTCTTTCATGGGGCAACACTGAAGCTTTCTTT
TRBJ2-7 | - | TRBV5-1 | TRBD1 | CASSSPTGDGVDEQYF | TGCGCCAGCAGCAGTCCAACAGGGGATGGGGTGGACGAGCAGTACTTC
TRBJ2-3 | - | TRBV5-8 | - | CASSFSGVDTQYF | TGTGCCAGCAGCTTTTCGGGGGTCGATACGCAGTATTTT
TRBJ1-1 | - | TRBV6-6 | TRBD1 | CASSYIGQGLNTEAFF | TGTGCCAGCAGTTACATCGGACAGGGATTGAACACTGAAGCTTTCTTT
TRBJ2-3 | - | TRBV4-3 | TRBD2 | CASSQDPSGGTDTQYF | TGCGCCAGCAGCCAAGATCCTAGCGGGGGCACAGATACGCAGTATTTT
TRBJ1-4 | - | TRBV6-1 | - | CASTLGVGREKLFF | TGTGCCAGCACCCTCGGGGTAGGCCGCGAAAAACTGTTTTTT
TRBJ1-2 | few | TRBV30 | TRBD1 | CAWSIPTGGNYGYTF | TGTGCCTGGAGTATCCCGACAGGGGGCAACTATGGCTACACCTTC
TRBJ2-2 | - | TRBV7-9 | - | CASIVRRAGELFF | TGTGCCAGCATCGTCAGGAGGGCCGGGGAGCTGTTTTTT
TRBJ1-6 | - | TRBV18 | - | CASSYSREPLHF | TGTGCCAGCTCGTATTCCAGGGAACCCCTCCACTTT
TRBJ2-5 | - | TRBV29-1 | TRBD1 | CSVEGGQGQETQYF | TGCAGCGTTGAAGGTGGACAGGGCCAAGAGACCCAGTACTTC
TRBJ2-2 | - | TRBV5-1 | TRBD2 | CASSPAGGAAGTGELFF | TGCGCCAGCAGCCCCGCCGGGGGGGCCGCGGGCACCGGGGAGCTGTTTTTT
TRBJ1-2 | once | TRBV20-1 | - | CSASGNYGYTF | TGCAGTGCCAGCGGTAACTATGGCTACACCTTC
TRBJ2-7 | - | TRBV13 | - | CASSFPRTGSPEQYF | TGTGCCAGCAGCTTCCCTCGCACAGGGAGCCCAGAGCAGTACTTC
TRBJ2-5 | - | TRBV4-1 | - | CASQLEFTETQYF | TGCGCCAGTCAGTTGGAGTTTACAGAGACCCAGTACTTC
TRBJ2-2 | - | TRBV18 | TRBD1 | CASSPPTGTGANTGELFF | TGTGCCAGCTCACCGCCGACCGGGACAGGGGCAAACACCGGGGAGCTGTTTTTT
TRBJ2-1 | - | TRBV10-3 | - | CAISEPGGESSSYNEQFF | TGTGCCATCAGTGAGCCAGGAGGGGAATCAAGCTCCTACAATGAGCAGTTCTTC
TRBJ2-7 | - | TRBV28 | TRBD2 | CASSSTAGGGRPYF | TGTGCCAGCAGTTCCACCGCTGGCGGGGGAAGGCCGTACTTC
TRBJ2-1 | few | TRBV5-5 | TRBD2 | CASNTLGTSTNEQFF | TGTGCCAGCAACACCCTCGGGACTAGCACCAATGAGCAGTTCTTC
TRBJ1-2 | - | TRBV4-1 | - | CASSQAYREMDGYTF | TGCGCCAGCAGCCAAGCGTACAGGGAAATGGATGGCTACACCTTC
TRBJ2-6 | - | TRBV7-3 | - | CASSLSVSGANVLTF | TGTGCCAGCAGCTTATCCGTCTCTGGGGCCAACGTCCTGACTTTC